This T cell receptor (beta chain) was documented in a study of T cell responses to AZD1222 COVID-19 vaccine. Data came from immunoSEQ multiplex PCR; TCRdb stores just in-frame clones and leaves some out. The profile shows around 200,000 clones, just over 85% of them singletons. CDR3 size: 13 residues. V shed 5 bases and J shed 4 bases, with 11 bases lying between them. Looked up from germline, CDR1 is SGHNT and CDR2 is YENEEA. Study-level findings and limits: Unmutated variant regions are reportedly the target of nearly half of TCRs that are spike-specific.

Turning to this clone: Antigen specificity is unknown.

The sequencing used peripheral blood, collected on day 0 of AZD1222 vaccination. This clonotype originated in an adult in good health. The rearrangement joins TRBV11-3 to TRBJ2-5, with a possible D match to TRBD1 (5 bases). CDR3 protein: CASSPRGGETQYF. CDR3 DNA sequence: TGTGCCAGCAGCCCTAGGGGTGGAGAGACCCAGTACTTC.